This TCR beta chain was recorded in a study of human T cells and chemical hapten exposure. Study at large: The patients were mostly female; they had alopecia areata, totalis or universalis. Overall study results and limits: The presence of alopecia in the donors means their immune response may differ from healthy people's.

The CDR3 extends over 14 amino acids. Per germline, CDR1 SNHLY and CDR2 FYNNEI. V gave up 6 bases and J gave up 7 bases; unmatched junction bases: 7. Time point given: pre-sensitization, week 0. The treatment here: therapeutic diphenylcyclopropenone sensitization with weekly scalp DPC. TCRdb analysed the RACE reads with MiXCR anew, one entry per CDR3 protein. The sample lists roughly 100,000 distinct CDR3 sequences; 10% to 14% were seen once. In this sample, this clonotype turned up many times. Its antigen is not identified. The chain couples TRBV2 to TRBJ1-1; TRBD1 agrees at 11 bases. The source is a woman aged 55 to 70 with alopecia areata. Some clones in this sample may be carry-over from other donors' samples. The sequencing here drew on whole blood, taken in connection with sensitization to the hapten diphenylcyclopropenone (DPC). As DNA, the CDR3 is TGTGCCAGCAGAAAGGACAGGGGGCTTAGTGAAGCTTTCTTT. Its translation: CASRKDRGLSEAFF.